This is a list of T cell receptor beta chains from one sample in a study of T-cell memory formation after mild COVID-19. TCRdb ran MiXCR on the 5' RACE reads and lists one entry per CDR3 protein. Counted here are about 210,000 distinct CDR3 sequences, around 30% occurring once; the ten biggest clones make up 10% to 12%. Sequencing used PBMCs or a T cell subset sorted from them (not recorded which). The source is an adult woman who had mild COVID-19 (a few samples of this study predate the infection). Cell type and time point are not known. CDR3s include the opening cysteine and the closing phenylalanine or tryptophan. A D gene is named only where the DNA matches it firmly. Clone size is stated in some rows and not others, as once, few, many or a class when expanded.

J gene,clone size,V gene,D gene,CDR3 DNA,CDR3 protein
TRBJ2-3,.,TRBV7-2,.,TGTGCCAGCAGCTTAGTCCCGCGGAGCACAGATACGCAGTATTTT,CASSLVPRSTDTQYF
TRBJ2-2,.,TRBV21-1,.,TGTGCCAGCAGCAAGGACAGCCCGGGCAACACCGGGGAGCTGTTTTTT,CASSKDSPGNTGELFF
TRBJ1-1,.,TRBV18,.,TGTGCCAGCTCACCATTAGAGGGTTCATTTGATGGGAACACTGAAGCTTTCTTT,CASSPLEGSFDGNTEAFF
TRBJ2-6,.,TRBV7-9,.,TGTGCCAGCACTCCCAGGGGAGAGCCCTCTGGGGCCAACGTCCTGACTTTC,CASTPRGEPSGANVLTF
TRBJ2-2,.,TRBV7-2,.,TGTGCCAGCATCATTTTTGGGGGGAACACCGGGGAGCTGTTTTTT,CASIIFGGNTGELFF
TRBJ2-2,few,TRBV6-5,.,TGTGCCAGCAGGTTCGGGCCCGGGGAGCTGTTTTTT,CASRFGPGELFF
TRBJ1-1,.,TRBV5-1,TRBD1,TGCGCCAGCAGCCCCCGGACAGGGATTTTCACTGAAGCTTTCTTT,CASSPRTGIFTEAFF
TRBJ2-5,few,TRBV7-8,.,TGTGCCAGCAGCTTAGATGACCGGTTACAAGAGACCCAGTACTTC,CASSLDDRLQETQYF
TRBJ2-3,many,TRBV3-1,.,TGTGCCAGCAGCCAAGGGCCTCTCACAGATACGCAGTATTTT,CASSQGPLTDTQYF
TRBJ1-1,few,TRBV2,.,TGTGCCAGCAGTGTTGACACGAACACTGAAGCTTTCTTT,CASSVDTNTEAFF
TRBJ1-1,once,TRBV7-2,.,TGTGCCAGCAGCTCAGCGCGGGGGATCACTGAAGCTTTCTTT,CASSSARGITEAFF
TRBJ2-2,.,TRBV6-5,.,TGTGCCAGCAGTTACTGGGGCACCAACACCGGGGAGCTGTTTTTT,CASSYWGTNTGELFF
TRBJ2-3,.,TRBV6-5,.,TGTGCCAGCAGTTACGGGGGGACAGTGCCTAGCACAGATACGCAGTATTTT,CASSYGGTVPSTDTQYF